This T cell receptor beta chain was sequenced in a study of blood T cell repertoires in COVID-19. Overall study: From T cells, B-cell-depleted T cells, or PBMCs came the material, which was cDNA or gDNA.

The sample holds a few counts of this clone. Original data processing: It was from reference gene primer amplification that nucleated cell counts were estimated. Produced via immunoSEQ multiplex PCR; TCRdb's table is partial and in-frame only. V, J and clone size were drawn from that table, and D and trimming were deduced from the DNA. Altogether about 140,000 clones are present, around 80% being singletons, with the ten largest covering around 12%. Trimming stripped 7 bases from V and 4 bases from J, with 17 bases between. Germline values: CDR1 SGHRS, CDR2 YFSETQ. The CDR3 sequence is 14 residues long.

Sequencing input: peripheral blood. This TCR came from an elderly man with acute or convalescent COVID-19. The rearrangement links TRBV5-1 to TRBJ1-2; D possibly corresponds to TRBD1 (5 bases). The CDR3 region is CASSTGGGGYGYTF. DNA for the CDR3: TGCGCCAGCTCGACCGGGGGAGGAGGCTATGGCTACACCTTC.